Presented here are 13 T cell receptor beta chains from one specimen sequenced in a study of T cells after posttransplantation cyclophosphamide (dated by TCRdb to about 2016). Libraries came from the immunoSEQ multiplex PCR assay. Sourced from immuneACCESS, this table was stored by TCRdb with only in-frame sequences that have V and J called. A share of the clones is absent; for the studies checked, an unresolved V gene accounts for under half, and the remainder has no known explanation. The sample table lists about 4,600 clones, 65% to 90% of them with a count of one. The ten largest clones take up 15% to 20% of the sample. The label giving this sample's treatment or condition can be read as: high-dose cyclophosphamide on days +3 and +4 as single-agent GVHD prophylaxis. Busulfan and fludarabine conditioning, a related or unrelated marrow graft, and cyclophosphamide on days +3 and +4 were given to PTCy patients.

This specimen consisted of PBMCs, obtained 86 days after allogeneic stem cell transplant with posttransplant cyclophosphamide. These receptors were collected from a male patient in his fifties who received an allogeneic stem cell transplant from an unrelated donor, was CMV-positive, and had acute GVHD only. Once a transplant has taken place, some T cells may be donor derived.

This chain links TRBV6-1 with TRBJ2-3; 8 bases are a match to TRBD1. In germline, CDR1 is MNHNS, CDR2 SASEGT. The junction had 5 bases not matched to a gene; V was cut back by 5 bases and J by 4 bases. The CDR3 contains 14 residues. CDR3 loop: CASSPDRAADTQYF. The CDR3 region has the DNA TGTGCCAGCAGTCCGGACAGGGCGGCAGATACGCAGTATTTT.

The chain joins TRBV19 to TRBJ2-7; D may be TRBD1 (6 bases). The V gene's germline CDR1 is LNHDA and CDR2 SQIVND (reference sequence). Trimming took 7 bases from V and 6 from J, leaving 16 bases between them. The CDR3 is made up of 13 amino acids. The CDR3 DNA reads as TGTGCCAGTAAGGTCGCAGGGGCGGCCGAGCAGTACTTC. Translating it yields CASKVAGAAEQYF.

The rearrangement links TRBV7-3 to TRBJ2-3, with D maybe TRBD2 (5 bases). V gave up 0 bases and J gave up 6 bases, with 10 bases separating them. Germline V gene sequence: CDR1 SGHTA, CDR2 FQGTGA. CDR3 length: 14 amino acids. The CDR3 DNA is TGTGCCAGCAGCTTAACTAGCGAAGGGGATACGCAGTATTTT. Its protein product is CASSLTSEGDTQYF.

The chain joins TRBV5-5 to TRBJ1-1, with TRBD1 matching over 8 bases. Germline CDR1 is SGHKS and CDR2 is YYEKEE (reference sequence). The CDR3 has 13 residues. V lost 4 bases to trimming and J lost 3 bases; unmatched junction nucleotides: 2. CDR3 sequence (DNA): TGTGCCAGCAGCGAACAGGGGGACACTGAAGCTTTCTTT. Protein product: CASSEQGDTEAFF.

The J gene is TRBJ2-3, the V gene TRBV11-2; 8 nucleotides line up with TRBD1. V lost 4 bases, J lost 5 bases, and 8 bases stayed unmatched. The CDR3 extends over 15 amino acids. The germline V gene encodes CDR1 SGHAT and CDR2 FQNNGV. CDR3 protein: CASSSGDRILDTQYF. In DNA form, the CDR3 reads TGTGCCAGCAGCTCAGGGGACAGGATTTTAGATACGCAGTATTTT.

The rearrangement joins TRBV5-1 to TRBJ2-7; 9 nucleotides agree with TRBD2. Germline assignment: CDR1 SGHRS and CDR2 YFSETQ. The CDR3 contains 16 residues. The ends lost 4 bases at V and 2 bases at J; junction bases unmatched: 10. CDR3 loop: CASSVIGAGGTYEQYF. The CDR3 coding sequence is TGCGCCAGCAGCGTGATAGGAGCGGGAGGCACCTACGAGCAGTACTTC.

The V and J genes are TRBV4-1 and TRBJ2-5; D perhaps matches TRBD2 (5 bases). The germline V and J ends were trimmed by 3 bases and 5 bases, with 13 bases remaining between them. The CDR3 is made up of 14 amino acids. Germline-derived CDR1 and CDR2 are MGHRA and YSYEKL. DNA of the CDR3: TGCGCCAGCAGCCAGCAACTAGGTCGGGAGACCCAGTACTTC. Its protein product is CASSQQLGRETQYF.

The V call is TRBV28, the J call TRBJ2-3; the D gene is possibly TRBD2 (6 bases). V was cut by 3 bases and J by 3 bases, with 10 bases left in between. This CDR3 is 14 amino acids long. Germline V lookup: CDR1 MDHEN, CDR2 SYDVKM. The CDR3 loop is CASSFKRATDTQYF. CDR3 DNA: TGTGCCAGCAGTTTTAAGCGGGCTACAGATACGCAGTATTTT. The complete variable domain, with remaining parts taken from reference TRBV28 and TRBJ2-3, reads DVKVTQSSRYLVKRTGEKVFLECVQDMDHENMFWYRQDPGLGLRLIYFSYDVKMKEKGDIPEGYSVSREKKERFSLILESASTNQTSMYLCASSFKRATDTQYFGPGTRLTVL.

The rearrangement joins TRBV9 to TRBJ2-5; 8 positions agree with TRBD1. The junction had 14 bases not matched to a gene; V was cut back by 0 bases and J by 4 bases. CDR3 length equals 18 residues. Per germline, CDR1 SGDLS and CDR2 YYNGEE. The CDR3 is CASSVDGLADRVRETQYF. The CDR3 region has the DNA TGTGCCAGCAGCGTAGATGGGCTGGCGGACAGGGTACGAGAGACCCAGTACTTC.

The V and J genes are TRBV15 and TRBJ2-7; a weak D match, TRBD2 (6 bases). V shed 3 bases and J shed 4 bases, with 7 bases lying between them. CDR1 is LNHNV and CDR2 is YYDKDF in the germline V gene (reference sequence). The CDR3 is made up of 12 amino acids. CDR3 sequence: CATSSGGYEQYF. The CDR3 DNA is TGTGCCACCAGCAGTGGGGGGTACGAGCAGTACTTC.

This rearrangement joins TRBV27 to TRBJ2-1; 9 bases are shared with TRBD2. This CDR3 contains 15 residues. J lost 4 bases, V lost 9 bases, and 10 bases had no gene match. CDR1 is MNHEY and CDR2 is SMNVEV in the germline V gene (reference sequence). The CDR3 nucleotides read TGTGCCAGTAAGATTAGCGGGAGTTCTTACAATGAGCAGTTCTTC. It translates to CASKISGSSYNEQFF.

The rearrangement uses TRBV30 and TRBJ2-3, with 7 bases matching TRBD1. Germline V gene lookup returns CDR1 GTSNPN and CDR2 SVGIG (reference sequence). V was pared by 1 base and J by 3 bases, with 4 bases of the junction left unmatched. The length of the CDR3 is 14 residues. CDR3 amino acids: CAWSAPDRTDTQYF. The CDR3 DNA follows: TGTGCCTGGAGTGCCCCGGACAGGACAGATACGCAGTATTTT.

The V call is TRBV5-6, the J call TRBJ1-2; the D gene is possibly TRBD1 (6 bases). CDR3 length: 13 amino acids. Germline CDR1 is SGHDT and CDR2 is YYEEEE. The V gene lost 4 bases and the J gene lost 4 bases, with 11 bases spanning the gap. CDR3 protein: CASSPGQSYGYTF. DNA of the CDR3: TGTGCCAGCAGCCCCGGACAGTCCTATGGCTACACCTTC.